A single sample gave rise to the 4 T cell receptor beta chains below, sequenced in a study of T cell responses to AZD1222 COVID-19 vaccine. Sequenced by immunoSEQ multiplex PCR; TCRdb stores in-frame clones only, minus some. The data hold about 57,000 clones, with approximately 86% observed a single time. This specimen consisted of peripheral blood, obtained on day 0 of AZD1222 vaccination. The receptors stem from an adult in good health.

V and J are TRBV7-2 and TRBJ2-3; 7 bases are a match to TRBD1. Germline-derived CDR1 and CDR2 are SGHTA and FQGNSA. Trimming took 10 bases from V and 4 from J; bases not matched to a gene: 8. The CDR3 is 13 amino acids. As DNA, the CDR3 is TGTGCCACCTCAGGGGGTGTCGCAGATACGCAGTATTTT. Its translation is CATSGGVADTQYF.

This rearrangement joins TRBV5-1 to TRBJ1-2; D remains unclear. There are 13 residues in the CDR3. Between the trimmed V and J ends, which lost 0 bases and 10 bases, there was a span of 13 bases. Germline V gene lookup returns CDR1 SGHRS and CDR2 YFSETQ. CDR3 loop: CASSLDGDLLYTF. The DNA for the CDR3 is TGCGCCAGCAGCTTGGATGGAGACCTCCTCTACACCTTC.

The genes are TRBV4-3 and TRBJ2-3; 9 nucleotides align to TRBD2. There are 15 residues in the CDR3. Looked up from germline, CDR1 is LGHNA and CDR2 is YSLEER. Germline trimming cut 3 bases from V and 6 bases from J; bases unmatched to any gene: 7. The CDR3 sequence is CASSQTGTSLDTQYF. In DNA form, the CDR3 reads TGCGCCAGCAGCCAGACCGGGACTAGCTTGGATACGCAGTATTTT.

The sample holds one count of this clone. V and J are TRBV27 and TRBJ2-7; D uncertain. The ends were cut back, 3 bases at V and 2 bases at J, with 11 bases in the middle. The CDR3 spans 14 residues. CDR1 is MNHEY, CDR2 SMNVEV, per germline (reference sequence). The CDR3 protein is CASSLNRVTYEQYF. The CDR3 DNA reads TGTGCCAGCAGTTTGAACAGAGTCACCTACGAGCAGTACTTC.